This T cell receptor beta chain was recorded in a study of blood T cell repertoires in COVID-19. Study summary: Sites across the United States, Italy and Spain contributed samples from acute and convalescent COVID-19. From T cells, B-cell-depleted T cells, or PBMCs came the material, which was cDNA or gDNA.

Original methodology: Reference gene primer amplification gave estimated nucleated cell counts. Some clones are missing from TCRdb's copy, which holds only in-frame ones; the method was immunoSEQ multiplex PCR. D and trimming come from the DNA, and the V and J calls and clone size come from that table. The table has over 200,000 clones, roughly 80% seen once; the top ten hold 5.1%. J was trimmed by 5 bases and V by 5 bases; bases with no gene match: 6. The germline gives CDR1 MDHEN, CDR2 SYDVKM. The CDR3 has 14 amino acids. This clone has a single count. The receptor's source is a human donor in a cohort sampled during active COVID-19. Sequenced material: peripheral blood. This rearrangement joins TRBV28 to TRBJ2-7; 10 bases agree with TRBD1. CDR3 sequence (DNA): TGTGCCAGCAGTGGAGGGACAGGGGTCAACGAGCAGTACTTC. Amino acid sequence: CASSGGTGVNEQYF.